The TCR beta chain described here comes from a study of blood T cell repertoires in COVID-19. Study information: The United States, Italy and Spain were the sources of the acute and convalescent COVID-19 samples.

Authors' processing steps: From reference gene primer amplification, estimates of nucleated cell counts were derived. Repertoires were generated with immunoSEQ multiplex PCR, while TCRdb's copy carries only in-frame clones and drops some. V, J and clone size derive from that table, while D and trimming were established from the DNA sequence. Counted here are 140,000 or so clones, around 82% occurring once; the ten biggest clones make up 3.5% to 4.5%. Germline-derived CDR1 and CDR2 are MNHEY and SMNVEV (reference sequence). J lost 10 bases, V lost 5 bases, and 15 bases had no gene match. The CDR3 totals 15 residues.

The rearrangement links TRBV27 to TRBJ1-2; 8 nucleotides match TRBD1. The sequencing sample was made of peripheral blood. This clonotype was obtained from a man in his fifties or sixties with acute or convalescent COVID-19. The CDR3 spells CASSIQGAGRGPYTF. The CDR3 DNA sequence: TGTGCCAGCAGTATCCAGGGGGCCGGGCGGGGTCCCTACACCTTC.